Presented here are 22 T cell receptor beta chains from one specimen sequenced in a study of blood T cell repertoires in COVID-19. Libraries were prepared by immunoSEQ multiplex PCR; TCRdb keeps only in-frame clonotypes and omits some of them. This table holds over 150,000 clones, roughly 84% found once. What was sequenced was peripheral blood. These receptors were collected from a man older than 75 with COVID-19, enrolled during active disease.

V gene TRBV7-3 combines with J gene TRBJ2-7, with no clear D. This CDR3 spans 15 amino acids. The germline gives CDR1 SGHTA, CDR2 FQGTGA. With 5 bases removed from V and 3 bases from J, the gap between germline ends came to 17 bases. CDR3 in amino acids: CASSRSGVGSYEQYF. CDR3 nucleotide sequence: TGTGCCAGCAGCCGATCAGGCGTAGGCAGCTACGAGCAGTACTTC.

The chain is built from TRBV5-1 and TRBJ1-1; 11 nucleotides line up with TRBD1. Germline V CDR1 and CDR2: SGHRS, YFSETQ. The CDR3 runs 15 residues. Germline trimming cut 5 bases from V and 0 bases from J; bases unmatched to any gene: 3. The CDR3 region has the DNA TGCGCCAGCAGGGGACAGGGGGGACTGAACACTGAAGCTTTCTTT. Its translation is CASRGQGGLNTEAFF.

The V call is TRBV3-1 (or the pseudogene TRBV3-2), the J call TRBJ2-3; D perhaps matches TRBD2 (6 bases). Germline CDR1 LGHDT, CDR2 YNNKEL (reference sequence). The V end lost 0 bases, the J end lost 4 bases, and 14 bases lay between the germline ends. The CDR3 consists of 16 residues. This chain's CDR3 is CASSQEGLWRPDTQYF. The CDR3 bases are TGTGCCAGCAGCCAAGAGGGACTCTGGAGGCCAGATACGCAGTATTTT.

The chain carries TRBV19 and TRBJ1-5, with 8 bases identical to TRBD1. Trimming at V came to 7 bases and at J to 5 bases, leaving 7 bases not matched to a gene. CDR3 size: 14 residues. Germline-derived CDR1 and CDR2 are LNHDA and SQIVND (reference sequence). Here the CDR3 DNA reads TGTGCCAGTACCTCCGACAGGGGCTATCAGCCCCAGCATTTT. It yields the protein CASTSDRGYQPQHF.

The rearrangement uses TRBV19 and TRBJ2-1; 11 nucleotides match TRBD1. This CDR3 spans 15 amino acids. V shed 4 bases, J shed 6 bases, and the junction held 5 bases outside the gene matches. Germline lookup yields CDR1 LNHDA and CDR2 SQIVND (reference sequence). CDR3: CASSTDRGLANEQFF. The CDR3 nucleotides read TGTGCCAGTAGTACGGACAGGGGGCTTGCCAATGAGCAGTTCTTC.

The V call is TRBV7-8, the J call TRBJ1-6; 7 positions agree with TRBD1. V shed 1 base and J 7 bases; nucleotides not matched to a gene: 7. Germline CDR1 reads SGHVS; CDR2 reads FQNEAQ. The CDR3 contains 16 residues. CDR3 loop: CASSLGVRGINSPLHF. CDR3 bases: TGTGCCAGCAGCTTAGGGGTCAGGGGGATCAATTCACCCCTCCACTTT.

This clone came up once. This chain joins TRBV7-2 and TRBJ1-1, with a tentative D call TRBD1 (5 bases). The CDR3 is 15 amino acids. Between the trimmed V and J ends, which lost 1 base and 4 bases, there was a span of 13 bases. From germline, CDR1 is SGHTA and CDR2 FQGNSA. This CDR3 reads CASSLGGGLGTEAFF. DNA for the CDR3: TGTGCCAGCAGCTTAGGTGGGGGGTTGGGCACTGAAGCTTTCTTT.

The chain combines TRBV3-1 (or the pseudogene TRBV3-2) with TRBJ1-1, with D possibly matching TRBD1 (6 bases). Germline-derived CDR1 and CDR2 are LGHDT and YNNKEL (reference sequence). The V end lost 0 bases, the J end lost 1 base, and 9 bases lay between the germline ends. This CDR3 spans 15 amino acids. CDR3 DNA: TGTGCCAGCAGCCAAGAAACAGGGAGGAACACTGAAGCTTTCTTT. It encodes CASSQETGRNTEAFF.

This clone has a single count. The chain joins TRBV3-1 (or the pseudogene TRBV3-2) to TRBJ2-3, with 9 nucleotides matching TRBD2. The germline CDR1 and CDR2 sequences are LGHDT and YNNKEL (reference sequence). Unmatched junction bases numbered 4, after V lost 4 bases and J lost 2 bases. The CDR3 is 15 amino acids. CDR3 sequence reads: CASSLQRGATDTQYF. In DNA form, the CDR3 reads TGTGCCAGCAGCCTACAGCGGGGGGCCACAGATACGCAGTATTTT.

The rearrangement joins TRBV2 to TRBJ2-1; a possible D gene is TRBD1 (6 bases). This CDR3 has 14 amino acids. Trimming pared 4 bases from V and 5 bases from J, leaving 12 bases between. Germline V CDR1 and CDR2: SNHLY, FYNNEI. CDR3 DNA sequence: TGTGCCAGCAGTGGGGGGCCCCCCAACAATGAGCAGTTCTTC. Amino acids: CASSGGPPNNEQFF.

The chain links TRBV12-3 or TRBV12-4 to TRBJ1-5; D is uncertain. The CDR3 sequence is 13 residues long. Trimming took off 7 bases at V and 0 bases at J, with 7 bases between the two ends. DNA for the CDR3: TGTGCCAGCAACGGGAATAGCAATCAGCCCCAGCATTTT. Amino acid sequence: CASNGNSNQPQHF.

The CDR3 DNA is TGCACCAGCAGCCCCAACAACAAGCCGGGACAGGGAATTCGCTACGAGCAGTACTTC. Its translation: CTSSPNNKPGQGIRYEQYF. The V and J genes are TRBV1 and TRBJ2-7; the DNA was not compared with TRBD1, the D call given in the table. TRBV1 is a pseudogene locus. This CDR3 comprises 19 residues.

The rearrangement joins TRBV6-5 to TRBJ2-4; D is possibly TRBD1 (6 bases). There are 15 residues in the CDR3. Germline-derived CDR1 and CDR2 are MNHEY and SVGAGI. The ends were cut back, 6 bases at V and 6 bases at J, with 18 bases in the middle. CDR3 amino acids: CASSRGTGSANIQYF. CDR3 nucleotides: TGTGCCAGCAGCAGGGGTACAGGGTCCGCAAACATTCAGTACTTC.

The V call is TRBV2, the J call TRBJ2-1, with D tentatively TRBD2 (6 bases). Trimming took off 7 bases at V and 9 bases at J, with 19 bases between the two ends. The CDR3 loop spans 14 amino acids. Germline V gene sequence: CDR1 SNHLY, CDR2 FYNNEI. Here the CDR3 DNA reads TGTGCCAGCACTCCAGGAGGGGCAAAAGGTGAGCAGTTCTTC. This gives the protein CASTPGGAKGEQFF.

The chain recombines TRBV3-1 (or the pseudogene TRBV3-2) with TRBJ1-6; TRBD1 matches at 7 bases. Germline lookup yields CDR1 LGHDT and CDR2 YNNKEL (reference sequence). With 2 bases clipped from V and 8 bases from J, the junction kept 15 bases outside the gene matches. The length of the CDR3 is 18 residues. The CDR3 loop reads CASSQTHLTGRKDSPLHF. CDR3 sequence (DNA): TGTGCCAGCAGCCAAACCCACCTGACAGGGAGGAAGGATTCACCCCTCCACTTT.

The chain is built from TRBV9 and TRBJ1-2; TRBD1 matches 7 bases. Germline V gene data show CDR1 as SGDLS and CDR2 as YYNGEE. V trimming: 3 bases; J trimming: 6 bases; junction bases outside the gene matches: 2. CDR3 size: 12 residues. The CDR3 here is CASSADRDGYTF. The CDR3 nucleotides read TGTGCCAGCAGCGCTGACAGGGATGGCTACACCTTC. Supplemented by reference TRBV9 and TRBJ1-2, the full variable domain reads DSGVTQTPKHLITATGQRVTLRCSPRSGDLSVYWYQQSLDQGLQFLIQYYNGEERAKGNILERFSAQQFPDLHSELNLSSLELGDSALYFCASSADRDGYTFGSGTRLTVV.

The V gene is TRBV19, the J gene TRBJ1-5; a possible D gene is TRBD1 (6 bases). CDR1 LNHDA and CDR2 SQIVND come from the germline V gene (reference sequence). Trimming pared 6 bases from V and 7 bases from J, leaving 13 bases between. The CDR3 is made up of 13 amino acids. CDR3 sequence reads: CASRHQGPQPQHF. CDR3 DNA sequence: TGTGCCAGTAGACACCAGGGGCCCCAGCCCCAGCATTTT.

Points on this clone: This sample also contains other DNA sequences that code for the same CDR3. V gene TRBV5-6 combines with J gene TRBJ1-5; the match to TRBD1 covers 8 bases. The J segment lost 6 bases and the V segment lost 4 bases, leaving 9 bases of the junction unmatched. CDR3 length: 15 residues. The V gene's germline CDR1 is SGHDT and CDR2 YYEEEE. The CDR3 loop reads CASSPWDRRSQPQHF. For the CDR3, the DNA is TGTGCCAGCAGCCCCTGGGACAGGAGGAGTCAGCCCCAGCATTTT. Looking up the rest from reference TRBV5-6 and TRBJ1-5 gives the full variable domain: DAGVTQSPTHLIKTRGQQVTLRCSPKSGHDTVSWYQQALGQGPQFIFQYYEEEERQRGNFPDRFSGHQFPNYSSELNVNALLLGDSALYLCASSPWDRRSQPQHFGDGTRLSIL.

This clone was seen only a few times. V is TRBV11-3 and J is TRBJ1-1; no firm D call. The germline gives CDR1 SGHNT, CDR2 YENEEA. V lost 1 base to trimming and J lost 3 bases, with 15 bases between them. This CDR3 is 16 amino acids long. The CDR3 reads CASSLGAPGYYTEAFF. The DNA for the CDR3 is TGTGCCAGCAGCTTAGGTGCCCCGGGGTATTACACTGAAGCTTTCTTT.

This clone appeared a few times. This rearrangement joins TRBV7-9 to TRBJ2-7; possible D gene TRBD2, 5 bases. Per germline, CDR1 SEHNR and CDR2 FQNEAQ (reference sequence). CDR3 length: 15 residues. The ends were cut back, 2 bases at V and 4 bases at J, with 15 bases in the middle. CDR3 DNA sequence: TGTGCCAGCAGCTTATGGTCGGGGTCCCCGTACGAGCAGTACTTC. Amino acids: CASSLWSGSPYEQYF.

This clone has only a few counts. The CDR3, as DNA: TGTGCCAGCTCACCTATGACGGATGGAGGGGATTCACCCCTCCACTTT. It yields the protein CASSPMTDGGDSPLHF. This sequence joins TRBV18 and TRBJ1-6, with D perhaps matching TRBD1 (5 bases). Trimming removed 3 bases at V and 8 bases at J, with 17 bases between. Germline V CDR1 and CDR2: KGHSH, LQKENI. CDR3 length equals 16 residues.

This chain joins TRBV2 and TRBJ1-1, with D perhaps matching TRBD1 (6 bases). CDR3 length: 13 residues. Germline loops: CDR1 SNHLY, CDR2 FYNNEI. Trimming removed 6 bases at V and 2 bases at J, with 10 bases between. CDR3 nucleotide sequence: TGTGCCAGCAGCACGGACAGTAACACTGAAGCTTTCTTT. Amino acids: CASSTDSNTEAFF.